This T cell receptor beta chain stems from a study of Graves' ophthalmopathy and Graves' hyperthyroidism. On the study more broadly: Peripheral blood was gathered at first diagnosis, ahead of any treatment whatsoever.

A few counts support this clonotype. As yet, its antigen is unknown. RNA transcripts were the template, and TCR beta CDR3 regions were amplified from them. An initial RT-PCR round employing HTBI primers preceded a second-round multiplex PCR. TCRdb reprocessed the multiplex PCR reads with MiXCR, giving one entry per CDR3 protein. The data show a few hundred thousand distinct CDR3 sequences, 18% seen once. The V gene's germline CDR1 is SGHAT and CDR2 FQNNGV. V was pared by 2 bases and J by 11 bases, with 21 bases between. There are 15 residues in the CDR3. Study-level findings and limits: The authors also found most expanded thyroid clonotypes above 0.001 frequency in blood. Sensitivity reached nearly 71% and specificity around 76% when the model predicted ophthalmopathy progression.

Thyroid ultrasound, orbital computed tomography, TRAb, serum thyroxine and clinical symptoms formed the basis of diagnosis. The clonotype comes from a woman between 18 and 29 years old with Graves' ophthalmopathy. Sequencing was carried out using peripheral blood. The chain combines TRBV11-2 with TRBJ1-1; D is perhaps TRBD1 (5 bases). The chain's CDR3 is CASSLTGRTLVEAFF. The CDR3 DNA reads TGTGCCAGCAGCTTAACAGGCCGGACCCTCGTGGAGGCTTTCTTT.